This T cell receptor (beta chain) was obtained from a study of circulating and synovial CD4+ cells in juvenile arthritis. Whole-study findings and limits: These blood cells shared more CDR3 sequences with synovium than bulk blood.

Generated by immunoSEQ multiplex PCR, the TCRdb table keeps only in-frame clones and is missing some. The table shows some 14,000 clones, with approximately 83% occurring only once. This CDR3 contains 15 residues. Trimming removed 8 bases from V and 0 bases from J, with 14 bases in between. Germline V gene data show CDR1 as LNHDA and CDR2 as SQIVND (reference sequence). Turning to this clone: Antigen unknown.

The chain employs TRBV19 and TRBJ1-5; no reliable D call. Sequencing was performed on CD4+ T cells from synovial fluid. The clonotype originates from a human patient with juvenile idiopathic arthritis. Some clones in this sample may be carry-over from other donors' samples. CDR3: CASGTRVSSNQPQHF. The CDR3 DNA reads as TGTGCCAGTGGCACCCGGGTATCTAGCAATCAGCCCCAGCATTTT. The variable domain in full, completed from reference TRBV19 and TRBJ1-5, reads DGGITQSPKYLFRKEGQNVTLSCEQNLNHDAMYWYRQDPGQGLRLIYYSQIVNDFQKGDIAEGYSVSREKKESFPLTVTSAQKNPTAFYLCASGTRVSSNQPQHFGDGTRLSIL.